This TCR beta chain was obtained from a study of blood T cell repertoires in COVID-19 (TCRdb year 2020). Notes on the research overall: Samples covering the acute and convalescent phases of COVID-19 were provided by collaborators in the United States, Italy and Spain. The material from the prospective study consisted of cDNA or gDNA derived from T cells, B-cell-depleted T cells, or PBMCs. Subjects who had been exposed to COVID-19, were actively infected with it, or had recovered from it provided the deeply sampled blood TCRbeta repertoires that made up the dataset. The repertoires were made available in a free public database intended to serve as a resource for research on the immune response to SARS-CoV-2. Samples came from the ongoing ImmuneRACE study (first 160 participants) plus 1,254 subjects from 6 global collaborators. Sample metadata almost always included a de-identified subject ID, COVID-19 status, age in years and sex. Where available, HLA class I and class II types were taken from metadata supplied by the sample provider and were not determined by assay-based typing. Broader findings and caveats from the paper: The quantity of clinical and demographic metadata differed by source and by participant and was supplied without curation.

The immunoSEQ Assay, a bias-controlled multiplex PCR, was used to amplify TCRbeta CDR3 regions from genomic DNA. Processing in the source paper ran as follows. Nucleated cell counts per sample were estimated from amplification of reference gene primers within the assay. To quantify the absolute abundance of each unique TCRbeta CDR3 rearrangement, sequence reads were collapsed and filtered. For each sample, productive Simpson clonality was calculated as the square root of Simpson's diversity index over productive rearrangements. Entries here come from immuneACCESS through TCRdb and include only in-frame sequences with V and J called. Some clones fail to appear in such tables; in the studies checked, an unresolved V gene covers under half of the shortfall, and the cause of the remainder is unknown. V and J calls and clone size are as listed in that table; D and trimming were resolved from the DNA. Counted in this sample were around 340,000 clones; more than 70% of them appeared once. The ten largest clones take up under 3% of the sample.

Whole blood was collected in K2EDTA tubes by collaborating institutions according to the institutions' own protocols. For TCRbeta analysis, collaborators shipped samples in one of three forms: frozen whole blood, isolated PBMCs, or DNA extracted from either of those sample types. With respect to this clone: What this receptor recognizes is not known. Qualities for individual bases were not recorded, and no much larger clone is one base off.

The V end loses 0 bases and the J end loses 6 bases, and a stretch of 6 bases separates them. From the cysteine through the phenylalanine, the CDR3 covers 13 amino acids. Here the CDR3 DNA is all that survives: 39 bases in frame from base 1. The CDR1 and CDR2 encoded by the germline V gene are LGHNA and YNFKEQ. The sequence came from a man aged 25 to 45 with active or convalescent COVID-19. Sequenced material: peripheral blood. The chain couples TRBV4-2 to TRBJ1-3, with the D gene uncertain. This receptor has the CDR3 CASSQDPINTIYF. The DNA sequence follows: TGTGCCAGCAGCCAAGATCCTATAAACACCATATATTTT.